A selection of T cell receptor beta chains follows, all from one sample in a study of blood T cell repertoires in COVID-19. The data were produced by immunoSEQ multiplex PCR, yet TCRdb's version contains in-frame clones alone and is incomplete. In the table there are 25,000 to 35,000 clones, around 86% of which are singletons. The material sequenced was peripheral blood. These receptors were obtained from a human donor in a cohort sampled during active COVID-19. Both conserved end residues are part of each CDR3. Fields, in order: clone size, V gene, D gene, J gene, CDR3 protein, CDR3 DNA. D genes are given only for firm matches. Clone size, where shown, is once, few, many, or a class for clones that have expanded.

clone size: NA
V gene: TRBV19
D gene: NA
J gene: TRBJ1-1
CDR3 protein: CASSMGAENTEAFF
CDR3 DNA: TGTGCCAGTAGTATGGGGGCCGAAAACACTGAAGCTTTCTTT

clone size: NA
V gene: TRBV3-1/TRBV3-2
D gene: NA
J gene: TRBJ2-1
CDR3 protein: CASSTAGVSYNEQFF
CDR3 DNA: TGTGCCAGCAGCACTGCGGGCGTATCCTACAATGAGCAGTTCTTC

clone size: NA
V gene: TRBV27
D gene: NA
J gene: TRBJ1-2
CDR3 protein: CASSQQGTLNYGYTF
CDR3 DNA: TGTGCCAGCAGCCAACAGGGAACCCTGAACTATGGCTACACCTTC

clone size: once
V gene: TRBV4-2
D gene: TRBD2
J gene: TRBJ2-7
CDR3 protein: CASSQEVLGLASYEQYF
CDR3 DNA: TGTGCCAGCAGCCAAGAGGTTCTGGGACTAGCGTCCTACGAGCAGTACTTC

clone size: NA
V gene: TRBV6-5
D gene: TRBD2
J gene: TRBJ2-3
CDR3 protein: CASSYLIAGLDTQYF
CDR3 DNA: TGTGCCAGCAGTTACTTGATAGCGGGGCTGGATACGCAGTATTTT

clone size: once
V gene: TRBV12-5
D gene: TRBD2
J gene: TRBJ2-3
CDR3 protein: CASGLMTSGADTQYF
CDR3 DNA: TGTGCTAGTGGTTTAATGACTAGCGGGGCAGATACGCAGTATTTT

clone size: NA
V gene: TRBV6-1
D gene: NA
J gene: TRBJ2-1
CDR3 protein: CASSEVNRVSNEQFF
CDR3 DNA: TGTGCCAGCAGTGAAGTGAACAGGGTTAGCAATGAGCAGTTCTTC

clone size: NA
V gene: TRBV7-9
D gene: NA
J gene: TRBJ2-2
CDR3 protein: CASSLAGGTGELFF
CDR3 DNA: TGTGCCAGCAGCTTAGCGGGGGGCACCGGGGAGCTGTTTTTT

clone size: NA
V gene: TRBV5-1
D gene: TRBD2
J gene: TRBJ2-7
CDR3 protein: CASNEAGLADEQYF
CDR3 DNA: TGCGCCAGCAATGAGGCGGGACTAGCGGATGAGCAGTACTTC

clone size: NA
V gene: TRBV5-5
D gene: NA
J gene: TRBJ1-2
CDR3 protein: CASSFLTGDGYTF
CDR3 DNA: TGTGCCAGCAGCTTCCTAACAGGCGATGGCTACACCTTC

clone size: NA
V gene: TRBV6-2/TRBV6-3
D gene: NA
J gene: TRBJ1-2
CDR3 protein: CASSSGGSAANYGYTF
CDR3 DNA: TGTGCCAGCAGCTCCGGGGGAAGTGCTGCTAACTATGGCTACACCTTC